What follows is one T cell receptor beta chain and its context. The CDR3 spans 16 residues. Germline loops: CDR1 MNHEY, CDR2 SMNVEV (reference sequence). After removal of 2 bases from V and 7 bases from J, the junction contained 8 bases not matched to a gene. This sample was taken from a study of blood T cell repertoires in COVID-19. Overall study: T cells, B-cell-depleted T cells, or PBMCs provided the cDNA or gDNA that served as material.

Study processing details: Using reference gene primer amplification, nucleated cell counts were estimated. Here immunoSEQ multiplex PCR was the method, and the copy in TCRdb shows in-frame clones only, minus some. V and J calls and clone size are given by that table; D and trimming were obtained from the DNA. Of 270,000 or so clones listed, around 89% are singletons. In terms of age and location, participants ranged from roughly 18 to 100 years and lived in under 30 US areas. This sequence originates from a young woman with acute COVID-19. The chain links TRBV27 to TRBJ2-1; 10 bases line up with TRBD2. Specimen: PBMCs or T cells enriched from blood (not recorded which). The CDR3 is CASSLPSGRVFNEQFF. CDR3 coding DNA: TGTGCCAGCAGTTTACCGAGCGGGAGGGTTTTTAATGAGCAGTTCTTC.